This is a list of T cell receptor beta chains from one sample in a study of identical twins. TCRdb re-analysed the 5' RACE reads in MiXCR, keeping a single row per CDR3 protein. Here the sample spans roughly 480,000 distinct CDR3 sequences, 20% to 30% being singletons. The same sample was also studied in work on T cells expressing NK-cell markers.

The sequenced sample consisted of CD4+ T cells sorted from blood. These receptor sequences come from a woman aged 18-35 years in good health. Both conserved end residues are part of each CDR3. The D gene is left open where the match is weak. Only some rows state a clone size, as once, few, many or a class for expanded clones.

CDR3aa	CDR3nt	d_gene	v_gene	j_gene	len	abundance
CASRVGFRDTQYF	TGTGCCAGCAGGGTTGGGTTCAGAGATACGCAGTATTTT	-	TRBV7-3	TRBJ2-3	13	-
CSVILAGGPRETQYF	TGCAGCGTGATACTAGCGGGGGGGCCGCGCGAGACCCAGTACTTC	TRBD2	TRBV29-1	TRBJ2-5	15	-
CSARAGPSSYEQYF	TGCAGTGCTAGGGCTGGACCAAGCTCCTACGAGCAGTACTTC	-	TRBV20-1	TRBJ2-7	14	few
CASSETGGSYEQYF	TGTGCCAGTAGTGAAACAGGGGGAAGCTACGAGCAGTACTTC	TRBD1	TRBV19	TRBJ2-7	14	many
CSASQRGTYNEQFF	TGCAGTGCTTCCCAACGGGGGACCTACAATGAGCAGTTCTTC	-	TRBV20-1	TRBJ2-1	14	-
CASSVRQVSPYNEQFF	TGTGCCAGCAGTGTCCGTCAGGTATCGCCGTACAATGAGCAGTTCTTC	-	TRBV12-3/TRBV12-4	TRBJ2-1	16	few
CASSLDSGTAKNIQYF	TGTGCCAGCAGCTTAGATAGCGGGACAGCCAAAAACATTCAGTACTTC	TRBD2	TRBV7-2	TRBJ2-4	16	few
CSAWEGTRGTDTQYF	TGCAGTGCTTGGGAAGGAACCCGAGGCACAGATACGCAGTATTTT	-	TRBV20-1	TRBJ2-3	15	few
CASKLTSGGGELFF	TGTGCCAGCAAACTGACTAGTGGAGGCGGGGAGCTGTTTTTT	-	TRBV27	TRBJ2-2	14	-
CASHRRSGGTQYF	TGTGCCAGCCATAGGCGGAGTGGCGGTACGCAGTATTTT	-	TRBV12-3/TRBV12-4	TRBJ2-3	13	once
CASGRLAGGQHEQFF	TGTGCCAGCGGGCGACTAGCGGGAGGGCAGCATGAGCAGTTCTTC	TRBD2	TRBV19	TRBJ2-1	15	-
CASSPQGPETQYF	TGTGCCAGCAGCCCACAGGGCCCGGAGACCCAGTACTTC	-	TRBV5-6	TRBJ2-5	13	-
CASSPFGYNEQFF	TGTGCCAGCAGCCCCTTCGGGTACAATGAGCAGTTCTTC	-	TRBV7-3	TRBJ2-1	13	many
CASREGQGRSPLHF	TGTGCCAGCAGAGAGGGACAGGGGCGATCACCCCTCCACTTT	TRBD1	TRBV7-8	TRBJ1-6	14	few
CASSGTGGWGTEAFF	TGTGCCAGCAGTGGGACAGGGGGCTGGGGAACTGAAGCTTTCTTT	TRBD1	TRBV2	TRBJ1-1	15	-
CASSQSGSTYNEQFF	TGTGCCAGCAGCCAAAGCGGGAGCACCTACAATGAGCAGTTCTTC	TRBD2	TRBV11-2	TRBJ2-1	15	many
CASSEAAGARGYTF	TGTGCCAGCAGTGAAGCAGCGGGGGCTCGGGGCTACACCTTC	-	TRBV6-1	TRBJ1-2	14	-
CSVFPGTSGNEQFF	TGCAGCGTCTTCCCCGGGACTAGCGGCAATGAGCAGTTCTTC	TRBD2	TRBV29-1	TRBJ2-1	14	few
CASRGRTDTQYF	TGTGCCAGCCGGGGGCGTACAGATACGCAGTATTTT	-	TRBV2	TRBJ2-3	12	many
CSARDLGNSYNEQFF	TGCAGTGCTAGAGATCTGGGGAACTCCTACAATGAGCAGTTCTTC	-	TRBV20-1	TRBJ2-1	15	few